The 32 T cell receptor beta chains listed next were all sequenced from one sample in a study of cytomegalovirus exposure and HLA in healthy donors. The PCR had 60 Vbeta and 13 Jbeta primers. This table comes from immunoSEQ multiplex PCR, and its TCRdb copy is limited to in-frame clones, with some not included. The top ten clones hold under 9.5% of a sample with 95,000 to 150,000 clones, 50% to 75% of them seen once. The sample taken for sequencing was PBMCs. The receptor source for this set is a woman between 40 and 55 years old in good health and CMV-seropositive.

In this sample, this clone turned up a few times. CDR3 residues: CSVHGTASSTDTQYF. The CDR3 DNA is TGCAGCGTGCACGGGACAGCATCTAGCACAGATACGCAGTATTTT. The chain is built from TRBV29-1 and TRBJ2-3; 7 nucleotides line up with TRBD1. The J segment lost 0 bases and the V segment lost 6 bases, leaving 9 bases of the junction unmatched. CDR3 length: 15 residues. CDR1 is SQVTM and CDR2 is ANQGSEA in the germline V gene.

Remarks on this clone: One junction end does not reproduce the germline sequence, and a read error may be involved. The chain combines TRBV29-1 with TRBJ1-1; no clear D. The CDR3 totals 13 residues. Germline CDR1 SQVTM, CDR2 ANQGSEA. The CDR3 reads CSVDEAVNPEAFF. As DNA, the CDR3 is TGCAGCGTTGACGAAGCCGTGAACCCTGAAGCTTTCTTT.

This rearrangement joins TRBV18 to TRBJ1-6; 9 bases are shared with TRBD1. V lost 6 bases, J lost 4 bases, and 7 bases stayed unmatched. The CDR3 is 16 amino acids. The germline gives CDR1 KGHSH, CDR2 LQKENI. The CDR3 here is CASSETGTGYNSPLHF. In DNA, the CDR3 is TGTGCCAGCTCGGAGACCGGGACAGGGTATAATTCACCCCTCCACTTT.

The chain employs TRBV5-1 and TRBJ1-2; 8 bases map to TRBD1. Germline CDR1 SGHRS, CDR2 YFSETQ. This CDR3 is 15 amino acids long. The ends lost 4 bases at V and 3 bases at J; junction bases unmatched: 8. The chain's CDR3 is CASSVGAGGDYGYTF. The CDR3 nucleotides are TGCGCCAGCAGCGTCGGTGCAGGGGGCGACTATGGCTACACCTTC.

The V and J genes are TRBV5-6 and TRBJ1-2; 7 bases line up with TRBD1. The CDR3 length is 16 residues. Per germline, CDR1 SGHDT and CDR2 YYEEEE. Losses at the gene ends were 4 bases for V and 3 bases for J; bases not matched to a gene: 12. The CDR3 spells CASSTITTGSYYGYTF. The DNA for the CDR3 is TGTGCCAGCAGCACGATAACGACAGGGAGCTACTATGGCTACACCTTC.

V gene TRBV15 combines with J gene TRBJ2-5, with 10 positions matching TRBD2. After removal of 0 bases from V and 3 bases from J, the junction contained 7 bases not matched to a gene. Germline V gene lookup returns CDR1 LNHNV and CDR2 YYDKDF (reference sequence). The CDR3 runs 17 residues. The CDR3 here is CATSRDEELAGKETQYF. CDR3 in DNA: TGTGCCACCAGCAGAGATGAGGAACTAGCGGGGAAAGAGACCCAGTACTTC.

The J gene is TRBJ1-2, the V gene TRBV28; 7 positions match TRBD1. V lost 7 bases to trimming and J lost 4 bases; unmatched junction nucleotides: 12. The CDR3 extends over 15 amino acids. Germline lookup yields CDR1 MDHEN and CDR2 SYDVKM. CDR3 sequence: CASILTGVASYGYTF. In nucleotides, the CDR3 is TGTGCCAGCATCTTAACAGGGGTTGCGAGCTATGGCTACACCTTC.

The V and J genes are TRBV13 and TRBJ2-7; D might be TRBD2 (6 bases). Trimming removed 5 bases at V and 6 bases at J, with 20 bases between. CDR1 is PRHDT, CDR2 FYEKMQ, per germline (reference sequence). The CDR3 has 15 amino acids. CDR3 sequence: CASSPSGTGVFEQYF. The CDR3 DNA follows: TGTGCCAGCAGCCCCTCCGGGACTGGGGTGTTCGAGCAGTACTTC.

The rearrangement links TRBV18 to TRBJ2-5, with D uncertain. With 5 bases removed from V and 2 bases from J, the gap between germline ends came to 6 bases. The CDR3 consists of 12 residues. Germline CDR1 and CDR2: KGHSH and LQKENI. The CDR3 region has the DNA TGTGCCAGCTCAGGGCAGCAAGAGACCCAGTACTTC. It translates to CASSGQQETQYF.

In its sample, this clone was seen once. The chain couples TRBV9 to TRBJ2-5, with a possible D match to TRBD2 (8 bases). V was clipped by 5 bases and J by 5 bases, with 37 bases between them. The CDR3 consists of 21 residues. The germline V gene has CDR1 SGDLS and CDR2 YYNGEE. CDR3 in DNA: TGTGCCAGCAGTTCATCTTTACGGGAGGGGCCGACAGGGTTGAGGGGGGAGACCCAGTACTTC. It is translated as CASSSSLREGPTGLRGETQYF. Using reference TRBV9 and TRBJ2-5 for the parts outside the CDR3, the full variable domain is DSGVTQTPKHLITATGQRVTLRCSPRSGDLSVYWYQQSLDQGLQFLIQYYNGEERAKGNILERFSAQQFPDLHSELNLSSLELGDSALYFCASSSSLREGPTGLRGETQYFGPGTRLLVL.

The chain carries TRBV11-2 and TRBJ1-2; no clear D. Trimming stripped 0 bases from V and 2 bases from J, with 4 bases between. This CDR3 contains 13 residues. Germline values: CDR1 SGHAT, CDR2 FQNNGV. CDR3 loop: CASSLDQNYGYTF. In nucleotides, the CDR3 is TGTGCCAGCAGCTTAGACCAAAACTATGGCTACACCTTC.

This clone was seen a few times. CDR3 sequence (DNA): TGTGCCAGTAGTATGACCTCACAGCCTTCCTACGAGCAGTACTTC. As protein: CASSMTSQPSYEQYF. V and J are TRBV19 and TRBJ2-7, with D unclear. Germline values: CDR1 LNHDA, CDR2 SQIVND (reference sequence). The CDR3 is 15 residues long. The V end was cut by 3 bases, the J end by 1 base, with 13 bases between.

The V and J genes are TRBV27 and TRBJ2-7; tentative D call: TRBD2 (6 bases). The germline CDR1 and CDR2 sequences are MNHEY and SMNVEV (reference sequence). V shed 6 bases and J shed 0 bases, with 9 bases lying between them. This CDR3 is 13 amino acids long. The CDR3 region is CASSWDFSYEQYF. CDR3 in DNA: TGTGCCAGCAGCTGGGACTTCTCCTACGAGCAGTACTTC.

CDR3 amino acids: CASSLGPGLLYGYTF. CDR3 DNA sequence: TGTGCCAGCAGTTTGGGGCCAGGGCTTCTTTATGGCTACACCTTC. The V and J genes are TRBV27 and TRBJ1-2, with TRBD1 as a possible D gene (5 bases). V lost 3 bases to trimming and J lost 5 bases, with 16 bases between them. Germline assignment: CDR1 MNHEY and CDR2 SMNVEV (reference sequence). This CDR3 has 15 amino acids.

The chain carries TRBV6-5 and TRBJ1-6; D remains ambiguous. Germline CDR1 reads MNHEY; CDR2 reads SVGAGI. The CDR3 length is 13 residues. V lost 2 bases, J lost 6 bases, and 5 bases lay in between. This CDR3 reads CASSYQVNSPLHF. The DNA for the CDR3 is TGTGCCAGCAGTTACCAGGTTAATTCACCCCTCCACTTT.

The V gene is TRBV28, the J gene TRBJ2-4, with TRBD2 matching over 10 bases. V lost 0 bases to trimming and J lost 6 bases; unmatched junction nucleotides: 8. Germline CDR1 and CDR2: MDHEN and SYDVKM. The CDR3 consists of 17 residues. The CDR3 is CASSLWASGGGGNIQYF. The CDR3, as DNA: TGTGCCAGCAGTTTATGGGCTAGCGGGGGTGGAGGAAACATTCAGTACTTC.

This chain connects TRBV30 to TRBJ1-2; D is uncertain. This CDR3 has 13 amino acids. CDR1 is GTSNPN and CDR2 is SVGIG in the germline V gene (reference sequence). Trimming pared 3 bases from V and 8 bases from J, leaving 16 bases between. CDR3 DNA: TGTGCCTGGAGACCAACCGGGTCCTCCGGCTACACCTTC. Translated, it gives CAWRPTGSSGYTF.

The genes are TRBV9 and TRBJ2-7; 9 nucleotides match TRBD2. CDR1 SGDLS and CDR2 YYNGEE come from the germline V gene. V lost 5 bases and J lost 5; bases outside the gene matches: 8. This CDR3 has 14 residues. CDR3 DNA sequence: TGTGCCAGCAGTGAGGGACTAGCCGTCGACGAGCAGTACTTC. It specifies CASSEGLAVDEQYF. Complete variable domain (other parts from reference TRBV9 and TRBJ2-7): DSGVTQTPKHLITATGQRVTLRCSPRSGDLSVYWYQQSLDQGLQFLIQYYNGEERAKGNILERFSAQQFPDLHSELNLSSLELGDSALYFCASSEGLAVDEQYFGPGTRLTVT.

This clone was seen once. The chain links TRBV7-9 to TRBJ1-2, with TRBD1 matching 7 bases. This CDR3 contains 12 residues. Germline trimming cut 9 bases from V and 5 bases from J; bases unmatched to any gene: 6. Germline V lookup: CDR1 SEHNR, CDR2 FQNEAQ (reference sequence). This CDR3 is CASLDREYGYTF. Here the CDR3 DNA reads TGTGCCAGTCTCGACAGGGAATATGGCTACACCTTC.

This clone was counted between two and nine times. The gene calls are TRBV2 and TRBJ2-1, with TRBD2 matching over 9 bases. The CDR3 sequence is 15 residues long. The germline gives CDR1 SNHLY, CDR2 FYNNEI. The junction had 8 bases not matched to a gene; V was cut back by 5 bases and J by 6 bases. In nucleotides, the CDR3 is TGTGCCAGCAGTTATCTAGCGGGGAGTGGCAATGAGCAGTTCTTC. It specifies CASSYLAGSGNEQFF.

This clone has only a few counts. The chain links TRBV14 to TRBJ2-5, with 13 bases matching TRBD2. The V gene end was trimmed by 7 bases and the J gene end by 6 bases; junction bases not matched to a gene: 8. Germline-derived CDR1 and CDR2 are SGHDN and FVKESK. The CDR3 sequence is 15 residues long. In nucleotides, the CDR3 is TGTGCCAGCACCTCTAGACTAGCGGGGGGTCAGACCCAGTACTTC. Its protein is CASTSRLAGGQTQYF.

The chain joins TRBV27 to TRBJ1-1; D is possibly TRBD1 (5 bases). V lost 3 bases, J lost 5 bases, and 22 bases lay in between. CDR1 is MNHEY and CDR2 is SMNVEV in the germline V gene (reference sequence). CDR3 length equals 17 residues. CDR3 sequence reads: CASSFVGGNRHWTEAFF. In DNA form, the CDR3 reads TGTGCCAGCAGTTTCGTTGGGGGGAACCGGCACTGGACTGAAGCTTTCTTT.

V and J are TRBV7-8 and TRBJ1-1; D unclear. Germline V gene data show CDR1 as SGHVS and CDR2 as FQNEAQ. The CDR3 runs to 12 residues. V was cut by 6 bases and J by 0 bases, with 5 bases left in between. This chain's CDR3 is CASSSVNTEAFF. In nucleotides, the CDR3 is TGTGCCAGCAGTTCGGTGAACACTGAAGCTTTCTTT. The complete variable domain, with remaining parts taken from reference TRBV7-8 and TRBJ1-1, reads GAGVSQSPRYKVAKRGQDVALRCDPISGHVSLFWYQQALGQGPEFLTYFQNEAQLDKSGLPSDRFFAERPEGSVSTLKIQRTQQEDSAVYLCASSSVNTEAFFGQGTRLTVV.

The chain is built from TRBV6-6 and TRBJ2-5, with a weak D call TRBD2 (7 bases). Germline V CDR1 and CDR2: MNHNY, SVGAGI (reference sequence). V gave up 6 bases and J gave up 2 bases, with 13 bases separating them. This CDR3 is 14 amino acids long. The DNA for the CDR3 is TGTGCCAGCAGCCGCGGGGGCCCTCAAGAGACCCAGTACTTC. It encodes CASSRGGPQETQYF.

The chain has TRBV28 and TRBJ2-1; maybe TRBD2 (5 bases). Looked up from germline, CDR1 is MDHEN and CDR2 is SYDVKM. V lost 6 bases and J lost 4, with 19 bases in between. The CDR3 length is 16 residues. The CDR3: CASSQYDSTGYNEQFF. Written as DNA, the CDR3 is TGTGCCAGCAGCCAATACGACTCAACGGGATACAATGAGCAGTTCTTC.

The sample holds a few counts of this clone. The genes are TRBV30 and TRBJ1-1, with 8 bases aligning to TRBD1. The CDR3 length is 13 residues. V dropped 2 bases and J dropped 9; count of bases not matched to a gene: 8. Germline V gene data show CDR1 as GTSNPN and CDR2 as SVGIG (reference sequence). For the CDR3, the DNA is TGTGCCTGGAGTACAGGGGGGGGACCTCAAGCTTTCTTT. Its protein product is CAWSTGGGPQAFF.

The chain employs TRBV6-1 and TRBJ2-3; 12 nucleotides match TRBD2. The CDR3 loop spans 13 amino acids. V lost 7 bases, J lost 12 bases, and 8 bases stayed unmatched. Germline CDR1 is MNHNS and CDR2 is SASEGT. CDR3 nucleotides: TGTGCCAGCACTGCGAACGGACTAGCGGGACAGTATTTT. Residues: CASTANGLAGQYF.

This clone was counted between two and nine times. The rearrangement links TRBV11-2 to TRBJ2-5; 9 bases are shared with TRBD2. The DNA end lines up better with TRBJ2-7; the J call may be wrong. Germline V gene lookup returns CDR1 SGHAT and CDR2 FQNNGV. This CDR3 contains 16 residues. The CDR3 protein is CASSQTGLREGHEQYF. CDR3 DNA: TGTGCCAGCAGCCAGACGGGCCTGCGGGAGGGTCACGAGCAGTACTTC.

This clone is medium-sized. The V call is TRBV12-5, the J call TRBJ2-1; 8 bases are shared with TRBD2. The germline V gene has CDR1 LGHNT and CDR2 FRNRAP. The CDR3 runs to 15 residues. With V trimmed by 2 bases and J by 4 bases, 4 bases remained unmatched. The CDR3 protein is CASGLIGGGYNEQFF. The CDR3 bases are TGTGCTAGTGGTTTGATCGGGGGGGGGTACAATGAGCAGTTCTTC.

The V call is TRBV30, the J call TRBJ1-2, with D possibly TRBD1 on 5 matching bases. The CDR3 consists of 19 residues. Germline CDR1 is GTSNPN and CDR2 is SVGIG (reference sequence). The V end lost 4 bases, the J end lost 3 bases, and 30 bases lay between the germline ends. Here the CDR3 DNA reads TGTGCCTGGATTCATGGGGGGTTAGGTCGGCCGTCGCTACACTATGGCTACACCTTC. Translating it yields CAWIHGGLGRPSLHYGYTF.

The chain recombines TRBV7-2 with TRBJ2-4; possibly TRBD1 for D (5 bases). V was pared by 2 bases and J by 8 bases, with 10 bases between. The CDR3 sequence is 13 residues long. The germline CDR1 and CDR2 sequences are SGHTA and FQGNSA. Written as DNA, the CDR3 is TGTGCCAGCAGCTTACAGGGCTGGGACATTCAGTACTTC. Translated, it gives CASSLQGWDIQYF.

The rearrangement joins TRBV6-5 to TRBJ1-6, with 7 bases fitting TRBD1. The CDR3 contains 14 residues. Germline values: CDR1 MNHEY, CDR2 SVGAGI. V dropped 6 bases and J dropped 7; count of bases not matched to a gene: 6. Here the CDR3 reads CASRDGTANSPLHF. The CDR3, as DNA: TGTGCCAGCAGGGACGGGACAGCGAATTCACCCCTCCACTTT.